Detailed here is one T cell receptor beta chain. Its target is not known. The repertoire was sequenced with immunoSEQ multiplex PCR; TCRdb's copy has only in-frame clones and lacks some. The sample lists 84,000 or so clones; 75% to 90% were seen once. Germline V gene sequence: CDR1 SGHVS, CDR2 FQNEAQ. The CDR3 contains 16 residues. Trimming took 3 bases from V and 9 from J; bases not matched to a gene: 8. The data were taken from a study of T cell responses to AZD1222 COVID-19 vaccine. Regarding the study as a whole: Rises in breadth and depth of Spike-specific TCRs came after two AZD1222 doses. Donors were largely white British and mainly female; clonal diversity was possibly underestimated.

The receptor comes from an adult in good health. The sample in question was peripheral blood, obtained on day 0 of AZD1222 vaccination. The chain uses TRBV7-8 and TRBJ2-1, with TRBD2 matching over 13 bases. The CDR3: CASSFSGTSGIGEQFF. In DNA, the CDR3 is TGTGCCAGCAGCTTCAGCGGGACTAGCGGGATTGGTGAGCAGTTCTTC.